Each of the 18 T cell receptor beta chains below was sequenced from the same sample in a study of blood T cell repertoires in COVID-19. Using immunoSEQ multiplex PCR, the repertoire was profiled, and TCRdb retains in-frame clones only, with some absent. The sample contains 60,000 or so clones, approximately 87% of which appear only once. Sequenced: peripheral blood. The source is a man in his fifties or sixties with acute or convalescent COVID-19.

The rearrangement joins TRBV7-9 to TRBJ1-1; D perhaps matches TRBD1 (6 bases). V lost 4 bases and J lost 2, with 20 bases in between. Germline loops: CDR1 SEHNR, CDR2 FQNEAQ (reference sequence). The CDR3 extends over 17 amino acids. Here the CDR3 reads CASSSTLTGLLNTEAFF. DNA for the CDR3: TGTGCCAGCAGCTCGACCCTTACAGGGCTACTAAACACTGAAGCTTTCTTT.

The V and J genes are TRBV27 and TRBJ1-1; TRBD1 is a possible D gene (5 bases). This CDR3 contains 12 residues. Germline V gene lookup returns CDR1 MNHEY and CDR2 SMNVEV (reference sequence). V gave up 7 bases and J gave up 7 bases, with 13 bases separating them. CDR3 in DNA: TGTGCCAGCACTCCCTTCGGGGGTGAAGCTTTCTTT. As protein: CASTPFGGEAFF.

The rearrangement links TRBV19 to TRBJ1-5; a possible D gene is TRBD1 (6 bases). CDR3 size: 16 residues. Germline CDR1 LNHDA, CDR2 SQIVND (reference sequence). The V end lost 5 bases, the J end lost 2 bases, and 16 bases lay between the germline ends. The CDR3 sequence: CASSLGGPVRNQPQHF. The CDR3 nucleotides read TGTGCCAGTAGTCTGGGGGGGCCAGTTCGCAATCAGCCCCAGCATTTT.

This chain uses TRBV19 with TRBJ2-1, with a weak D call TRBD1 (6 bases). Trimming shortened V by 3 bases and J by 1 base, and 7 bases separated the two germline ends. Germline lookup yields CDR1 LNHDA and CDR2 SQIVND (reference sequence). This CDR3 spans 14 amino acids. CDR3 sequence: CASSIRGSYNEQFF. The CDR3 nucleotides are TGTGCCAGTAGTATCAGGGGATCCTACAATGAGCAGTTCTTC.

The J gene is TRBJ1-6, the V gene TRBV2; 10 nucleotides agree with TRBD1. The V segment lost 6 bases and the J segment 8 bases; nucleotides outside the gene matches: 7. Germline CDR1 SNHLY, CDR2 FYNNEI. The CDR3 spans 15 residues. The CDR3 region has the DNA TGTGCCAGCAGCCCCAGGACAGGGGGGGATTCACCCCTCCACTTT. Translating it yields CASSPRTGGDSPLHF.

The chain joins TRBV7-6 to TRBJ2-5; no reliable D call. The length of the CDR3 is 12 residues. The germline V and J ends were trimmed by 7 bases and 2 bases, with 8 bases remaining between them. Germline assignment: CDR1 SGHVS and CDR2 FNYEAQ. The DNA for the CDR3 is TGTGCCAGCACCAACAGACAAGAGACCCAGTACTTC. Translation: CASTNRQETQYF.

This chain links TRBV3-1 (or the pseudogene TRBV3-2) with TRBJ1-5, with 7 bases matching TRBD1. CDR1 is LGHDT, CDR2 YNNKEL, per germline (reference sequence). The ends lost 3 bases at V and 1 base at J; junction bases unmatched: 3. The CDR3 runs 15 residues. CDR3: CASSHSGGSNQPQHF. The CDR3 DNA reads as TGTGCCAGCAGCCATTCAGGGGGAAGCAATCAGCCCCAGCATTTT.

The chain combines TRBV6-2 or TRBV6-3 with TRBJ2-7; tentative D call: TRBD2 (7 bases). This CDR3 is built from 14 residues. V lost 4 bases and J lost 7, with 17 bases in between. The germline V gene encodes CDR1 MNHEY and CDR2 SVGEGT. The CDR3 sequence: CASSSAGGRKEQYF. As DNA, the CDR3 is TGTGCCAGCAGTTCCGCCGGGGGGCGCAAAGAGCAGTACTTC.

This clone was recorded a few times. The genes are TRBV5-5 and TRBJ2-7, with D uncertain. This CDR3 is built from 13 residues. Germline loops: CDR1 SGHKS, CDR2 YYEKEE (reference sequence). Trimming removed 2 bases from V and 3 bases from J, with 9 bases in between. The CDR3 loop reads CASSFRVIYEQYF. CDR3 sequence (DNA): TGTGCCAGCAGCTTCCGGGTGATCTACGAGCAGTACTTC.

The chain has TRBV30 and TRBJ1-1; D is possibly TRBD1 (5 bases). The V gene lost 1 base and the J gene lost 1 base, with 7 bases spanning the gap. CDR1 is GTSNPN and CDR2 is SVGIG in the germline V gene (reference sequence). The CDR3 totals 13 residues. Here the CDR3 DNA reads TGTGCCTGGAGTGCGGGGGGGAACACTGAAGCTTTCTTT. It is translated as CAWSAGGNTEAFF. The whole variable domain, filled in from reference TRBV30 and TRBJ1-1, reads SQTIHQWPATLVQPVGSPLSLECTVEGTSNPNLYWYRQAAGRGLQLLFYSVGIGQISSEVPQNLSASRPQDRQFILSSKKLLLSDSGFYLCAWSAGGNTEAFFGQGTRLTVV.

The rearrangement uses TRBV4-1 and TRBJ1-1, with D hard to call. The germline V gene encodes CDR1 MGHRA and CDR2 YSYEKL. The CDR3 totals 16 residues. The ends were cut back, 0 bases at V and 2 bases at J, with 13 bases in the middle. The CDR3 here is CASSQERLGGNTEAFF. CDR3 sequence (DNA): TGCGCCAGCAGCCAAGAGCGGCTCGGTGGCAACACTGAAGCTTTCTTT.

The chain employs TRBV2 and TRBJ1-3; D not resolved. Germline lookup yields CDR1 SNHLY and CDR2 FYNNEI. With 4 bases removed from V and 2 bases from J, the gap between germline ends came to 6 bases. This CDR3 has 13 amino acids. The CDR3 DNA reads TGTGCCAGCAGTGTTAGCCCTGGAAACACCATATATTTT. Amino acid sequence: CASSVSPGNTIYF.

CDR3 sequence: CASIWTWPPSGANVLTF. In nucleotides, the CDR3 is TGTGCCAGCATCTGGACTTGGCCCCCATCTGGGGCCAACGTCCTGACTTTC. The chain combines TRBV2 with TRBJ2-6, with TRBD2 as a possible D gene (5 bases). Between the trimmed V and J ends, which lost 7 bases and 1 base, there was a span of 17 bases. Germline lookup yields CDR1 SNHLY and CDR2 FYNNEI. This CDR3 region has 17 residues.

This clone is a singleton in its sample. The genes are TRBV4-3 and TRBJ2-1, with no clear D. The CDR3 totals 13 residues. In germline, CDR1 is LGHNA, CDR2 YSLEER. V lost 4 bases and J 6 bases, leaving 10 bases between the germline ends. The CDR3 nucleotides read TGCGCCAGCAGCCTCCAGACGGGCAATGAGCAGTTCTTC. Translation gives CASSLQTGNEQFF.

The rearrangement uses TRBV5-6 and TRBJ1-4; no clear D. The CDR3 sequence is 12 residues long. Trimming removed 4 bases at V and 8 bases at J, with 9 bases between. Germline values: CDR1 SGHDT, CDR2 YYEEEE. Here the CDR3 reads CASSLRYEKLFF. CDR3 bases: TGTGCCAGCAGCCTACGCTACGAAAAACTGTTTTTT. The full variable domain, in which reference TRBV5-6 and TRBJ1-4 provide the parts outside the CDR3, is DAGVTQSPTHLIKTRGQQVTLRCSPKSGHDTVSWYQQALGQGPQFIFQYYEEEERQRGNFPDRFSGHQFPNYSSELNVNALLLGDSALYLCASSLRYEKLFFGSGTQLSVL.

J is TRBJ2-7 and V is TRBV3-1 (or the pseudogene TRBV3-2); D is possibly TRBD1 (5 bases). In germline, CDR1 is LGHDT, CDR2 YNNKEL (reference sequence). The V end was cut by 4 bases, the J end by 0 bases, with 7 bases between. This CDR3 is built from 13 residues. This CDR3 reads CASSPTVSYEQYF. CDR3 sequence (DNA): TGTGCCAGCAGCCCGACAGTCTCCTACGAGCAGTACTTC.

The chain couples TRBV29-1 to TRBJ1-1; D is unresolved. This CDR3 spans 12 amino acids. V lost 0 bases and J 5 bases, leaving 7 bases between the germline ends. Germline V CDR1 and CDR2: SQVTM, ANQGSEA. Here the CDR3 DNA reads TGCAGCGTTGAAGATCTGAGGACTGAAGCTTTCTTT. Protein: CSVEDLRTEAFF.

The rearrangement links TRBV7-2 to TRBJ1-3, with 9 bases identical to TRBD1. The CDR3 runs to 15 residues. V trimming: 7 bases; J trimming: 11 bases; junction bases outside the gene matches: 15. Germline V CDR1 and CDR2: SGHTA, FQGNSA. The CDR3 DNA reads as TGTGCCAGCAAACCGGGACAGGGAACGAGGGAATCCATATATTTT. This translates into CASKPGQGTRESIYF.